This note documents a single TCR beta chain sequence. This clonotype was picked up a small number of times. What this receptor recognizes is not known. No clone much larger than this one lies a single base away; base qualities are absent. The CDR3 starts with the cysteine, ends with the phenylalanine, and has 18 residues. Just CDR3 DNA is preserved here, 54 bases in frame from base 1. Trimming leaves V shorter by 4 bases and J shorter by 7 bases, with the junction holding 15 bases beyond the gene matches. The germline V gene specifies SGHAT as CDR1 and FQNNGV as CDR2. Donors were a few dozen systemically healthy Caucasian individuals from Russia aged roughly 6 to 90 years. Around 9.8 milliliters of peripheral blood were collected from each donor into EDTA-treated Vacutainer tubes. Ficoll-Paque density-gradient centrifugation was used to isolate PBMCs, with at least 6 million per sample. Total RNA, at least 5 micrograms per sample, was extracted from PBMCs with Trizol reagent. For every donor, an aliquot of PBMCs went through flow cytometry to measure the percentages of naive CD45RAhigh/CD27high T cells.

This entry belongs to a study of blood T cells in healthy people across ages (dated by TCRdb to the mid-2010s). In the study overall: In model experiments, template switching captured roughly one uniquely barcoded TCR beta cDNA molecule for every two T cells. The study analyzed two additional independent replicas of 1 million unique cDNA reads from the same blood draw for two donors, one aged 18 to 30 and one aged 80 or older. To avoid experimental bias, donors of different ages were spread randomly across the sequencing lanes. The donors were split into four age groups: young (average about 16 years), middle-aged (roughly 40), aged (more than 60) and long-lived (over 80). Using deep sequencing normalized with unique cDNA molecular identifiers, the study measured how TCR beta repertoire diversity changes with age.

To prepare the library, 5' RACE was applied. The sequencing machine was an Illumina HiSeq 2500. The second PCR ran for about 6 to 12 cycles and used a J-beta primer mix along with a sample-barcoded 5' primer. A unique molecular identifier was introduced onto each TCR beta cDNA molecule by a template-switch 5' adaptor carrying 12 random nucleotides. Each sample yielded at least 3 million CDR3-containing paired-end reads. All of the RNA was converted into first-strand cDNA using the Mint cDNA synthesis kit, with a TRBC-specific oligonucleotide serving as the primer. After uracil-DNA glycosylase treatment, a first 18-cycle PCR used universal primers M1SS and BC2_uni_R on all cDNA. From the authors' description of their analysis: Each sample was normalized by randomly selecting 1 million high-quality reads, each carrying a distinct molecular identifier. Instead of being binned into consensus sequences, reads that shared molecular identifiers were thrown out. CDR3 identification, clonotype clustering and error correction used MiTCR with a Q25 quality threshold and the strictest error-elimination algorithm. A nonparametric unseen species model using Euler transformation provided a lower-bound estimate of total TCR beta diversity. Using fastp trimming at Q25 and MiXCR clonotype assembly, TCRdb reanalyzed the public sequencing data and kept in-frame beta chains. Every entry covers one CDR3 protein and lists the most common genes and DNA from its rows. The V and J calls follow TCRdb's processing rather than the paper's. The sample table contains over a million distinct CDR3 sequences; only one count was recorded for around two fifths of them. 7% to 9.5% of the sample goes to the ten largest clones.

Here is what the overall study found, with its caveats: As age increased, observed TCR beta diversity per million T cells dropped in a roughly linear way, and a significant reduction was already evident by age around 41. The CMV infection status of donors was not known, potentially confounding age-related changes in expanded clonotypes. Observed TCR beta diversity correlated strongly with the percentage of naive T cells measured by flow cytometry. Bulk unsorted PBMC profiling prevented conclusive comparison of naive and antigen-experienced compartments. Total diversity estimates from one million sequenced T cells were considered lower bounds and underestimates. Compared with the aged group, more naive CD4+ T cells, fewer expanded clones and increased TCR diversity were shown by the long-lived group, suggesting age selection.

Input material: blood. This TCR was sampled from a woman aged 18-29 years in good health. The rearranged segments are TRBV11-2 and TRBJ2-7; TRBD2 fits 14 bases in the junction. The sequenced DNA: TGTGCCAGCAGCTCCGGACTAGCGGGGGGTTTAGGGACTCGGGAGCAGTACTTC. The encoded protein is CASSSGLAGGLGTREQYF.